One and the same sample provided the 16 T cell receptor beta chains below, sequenced in a study of T cell responses to AZD1222 COVID-19 vaccine. Generated by immunoSEQ multiplex PCR, the TCRdb table keeps only in-frame clones and is missing some. The data contain 170,000 or so clones, just over 90% of them singletons. This specimen was peripheral blood, taken on day 0 of AZD1222 vaccination. These receptors all stem from an adult in good health.

The chain is built from TRBV5-4 and TRBJ2-7; no clear D gene. The length of the CDR3 is 12 residues. Germline assignment: CDR1 SGHNT and CDR2 YYREEE (reference sequence). V was cut by 3 bases and J by 6 bases, with 10 bases left in between. The CDR3 is CASSSEGTEQYF. The CDR3 DNA follows: TGTGCCAGCAGCTCTGAAGGTACCGAGCAGTACTTC.

V is TRBV24-1 and J is TRBJ2-1, with 8 bases fitting TRBD1. CDR1 is KGHDR, CDR2 SFDVKD, per germline. CDR3 size: 14 residues. V was clipped by 9 bases and J by 4 bases; unmatched bases: 7. The CDR3 protein is CATSPGQVYNEQFF. CDR3 coding DNA: TGTGCCACCTCACCGGGACAGGTATACAATGAGCAGTTCTTC.

This clone is a singleton in its sample. The genes are TRBV19 and TRBJ1-5, with TRBD1 matching 8 bases. The CDR3 sequence is 17 residues long. The germline CDR1 and CDR2 sequences are LNHDA and SQIVND (reference sequence). V lost 7 bases to trimming and J lost 5 bases; unmatched junction nucleotides: 16. The DNA for the CDR3 is TGTGCCAGTACCCCCGACAGGGGAAGTATCGCGGATCAGCCCCAGCATTTT. Translation gives CASTPDRGSIADQPQHF.

The chain joins TRBV10-2 to TRBJ2-2, with D maybe TRBD1 (6 bases). The CDR3 consists of 15 residues. V was trimmed by 2 bases and J by 2 bases, leaving 9 bases between them. Germline loops: CDR1 WSHSY, CDR2 SAAADI. CDR3 protein: CASSEQGPNTGELFF. In DNA form, the CDR3 reads TGCGCCAGCAGTGAGCAGGGGCCAAACACCGGGGAGCTGTTTTTT.

The J gene is TRBJ2-7, the V gene TRBV6-5, with a tentative D call TRBD1 (5 bases). Germline CDR1 and CDR2: MNHEY and SVGAGI. CDR3 length equals 15 residues. Between the trimmed V and J ends, which lost 0 bases and 3 bases, there was a span of 12 bases. CDR3: CASSYSQAEGYEQYF. CDR3 sequence (DNA): TGTGCCAGCAGTTACTCACAGGCTGAAGGCTACGAGCAGTACTTC.

On this clone itself: A junction end diverges from the germline sequence, so it may reflect a read error. The genes are TRBV6-1 and TRBJ1-1; 7 bases fit TRBD1. The CDR3 consists of 11 residues. Germline V lookup: CDR1 MNHNS, CDR2 SASEGT. In DNA form, the CDR3 reads TGTGCCAGCAATGAAGGGGGCGGAGCTTTCTTT. It encodes CASNEGGGAFF.

CDR3 bases: TGTGCCAGCAGCTTGGGCTATAGACTGTTTTTT. Protein product: CASSLGYRLFF. This chain joins TRBV7-9 and TRBJ1-4; D is undetermined. The V gene's germline CDR1 is SEHNR and CDR2 FQNEAQ (reference sequence). The V and J ends lost 3 bases and 13 bases respectively, with 9 bases between them. The CDR3 length is 11 residues.

The chain uses TRBV10-2 and TRBJ2-7; D is perhaps TRBD2 (5 bases). Germline values: CDR1 WSHSY, CDR2 SAAADI. This CDR3 region has 13 residues. V lost 0 bases, J lost 9 bases, and 12 bases lay in between. The chain's CDR3 is CASSESEGATQYF. CDR3 in DNA: TGCGCCAGCAGTGAGTCAGAGGGCGCGACGCAGTACTTC.

This chain uses TRBV5-5 with TRBJ1-1, with no clear D. From germline, CDR1 is SGHKS and CDR2 YYEKEE (reference sequence). The CDR3 spans 13 residues. V was cut by 2 bases and J by 1 base, with 6 bases left in between. CDR3 region: CASSLGRNTEAFF. CDR3 DNA sequence: TGTGCCAGCAGCTTAGGGAGGAACACTGAAGCTTTCTTT. Supplemented by reference TRBV5-5 and TRBJ1-1, the full variable domain reads DAGVTQSPTHLIKTRGQQVTLRCSPISGHKSVSWYQQVLGQGPQFIFQYYEKEERGRGNFPDRFSARQFPNYSSELNVNALLLGDSALYLCASSLGRNTEAFFGQGTRLTVV.

The rearrangement uses TRBV6-2 or TRBV6-3 and TRBJ2-3; D may be TRBD2 (5 bases). The V gene's germline CDR1 is MNHEY and CDR2 SVGEGT. The CDR3 spans 16 residues. Trimming left V 4 bases short and J 1 base short, with 15 bases between. The CDR3 reads CASSSFARGRTDTQYF. Written as DNA, the CDR3 is TGTGCCAGCAGTTCTTTCGCACGGGGTCGCACAGATACGCAGTATTTT.

The chain recombines TRBV24-1 with TRBJ1-2; 8 bases are shared with TRBD1. V lost 9 bases and J lost 5; bases outside the gene matches: 10. There are 14 residues in the CDR3. Germline lookup yields CDR1 KGHDR and CDR2 SFDVKD. CDR3 DNA: TGTGCCACCGGTCCGTCGGACAGGGCTTATGGCTACACCTTC. Protein sequence: CATGPSDRAYGYTF.

The V and J genes are TRBV3-1 (or the pseudogene TRBV3-2) and TRBJ2-1; TRBD1 matches at 8 bases. Germline V gene lookup returns CDR1 LGHDT and CDR2 YNNKEL (reference sequence). V dropped 6 bases and J dropped 1; count of bases not matched to a gene: 5. The CDR3 is 15 residues long. CDR3 protein: CASSRTGGSYNEQFF. For the CDR3, the DNA is TGTGCCAGCAGTCGAACAGGGGGTTCCTACAATGAGCAGTTCTTC.

This sequence joins TRBV7-3 and TRBJ2-7; TRBD1 aligns across 7 bases. This CDR3 has 15 residues. The germline V gene has CDR1 SGHTA and CDR2 FQGTGA. V was clipped by 3 bases and J by 5 bases; unmatched bases: 10. As DNA, the CDR3 is TGTGCCAGCAGCTTCACAGGGGAAATCTCGAACGAGCAGTACTTC. It encodes CASSFTGEISNEQYF.

The chain recombines TRBV2 with TRBJ1-2, with 8 bases fitting TRBD1. The CDR3 has 15 residues. Germline V CDR1 and CDR2: SNHLY, FYNNEI. V shed 6 bases and J 8 bases; nucleotides not matched to a gene: 14. The CDR3 DNA reads as TGTGCCAGCAGGGTCCCGGGACAGGTAGGCAGCGGCTACACCTTC. This encodes CASRVPGQVGSGYTF. The full variable domain, in which reference TRBV2 and TRBJ1-2 provide the parts outside the CDR3, is EPEVTQTPSHQVTQMGQEVILRCVPISNHLYFYWYRQILGQKVEFLVSFYNNEISEKSEIFDDQFSVERPDGSNFTLKIRSTKLEDSAMYFCASRVPGQVGSGYTFGSGTRLTVV.

This clone was seen just once. The chain carries TRBV11-2 and TRBJ2-7; D gene uncertain. The V end lost 6 bases, the J end lost 2 bases, and 20 bases lay between the germline ends. The germline V gene encodes CDR1 SGHAT and CDR2 FQNNGV. This CDR3 is built from 16 residues. The CDR3 region is CASRPHNFDPTYEQYF. CDR3 DNA sequence: TGTGCCAGCAGGCCACATAACTTTGACCCTACCTACGAGCAGTACTTC.

The chain uses TRBV28 and TRBJ2-7, with unresolved D. CDR3 length: 11 residues. Trimming removed 6 bases from V and 4 bases from J, with 7 bases in between. In germline, CDR1 is MDHEN, CDR2 SYDVKM. CDR3: CASRALYEQYF. In DNA, the CDR3 is TGTGCCAGCAGGGCCTTGTACGAGCAGTACTTC.